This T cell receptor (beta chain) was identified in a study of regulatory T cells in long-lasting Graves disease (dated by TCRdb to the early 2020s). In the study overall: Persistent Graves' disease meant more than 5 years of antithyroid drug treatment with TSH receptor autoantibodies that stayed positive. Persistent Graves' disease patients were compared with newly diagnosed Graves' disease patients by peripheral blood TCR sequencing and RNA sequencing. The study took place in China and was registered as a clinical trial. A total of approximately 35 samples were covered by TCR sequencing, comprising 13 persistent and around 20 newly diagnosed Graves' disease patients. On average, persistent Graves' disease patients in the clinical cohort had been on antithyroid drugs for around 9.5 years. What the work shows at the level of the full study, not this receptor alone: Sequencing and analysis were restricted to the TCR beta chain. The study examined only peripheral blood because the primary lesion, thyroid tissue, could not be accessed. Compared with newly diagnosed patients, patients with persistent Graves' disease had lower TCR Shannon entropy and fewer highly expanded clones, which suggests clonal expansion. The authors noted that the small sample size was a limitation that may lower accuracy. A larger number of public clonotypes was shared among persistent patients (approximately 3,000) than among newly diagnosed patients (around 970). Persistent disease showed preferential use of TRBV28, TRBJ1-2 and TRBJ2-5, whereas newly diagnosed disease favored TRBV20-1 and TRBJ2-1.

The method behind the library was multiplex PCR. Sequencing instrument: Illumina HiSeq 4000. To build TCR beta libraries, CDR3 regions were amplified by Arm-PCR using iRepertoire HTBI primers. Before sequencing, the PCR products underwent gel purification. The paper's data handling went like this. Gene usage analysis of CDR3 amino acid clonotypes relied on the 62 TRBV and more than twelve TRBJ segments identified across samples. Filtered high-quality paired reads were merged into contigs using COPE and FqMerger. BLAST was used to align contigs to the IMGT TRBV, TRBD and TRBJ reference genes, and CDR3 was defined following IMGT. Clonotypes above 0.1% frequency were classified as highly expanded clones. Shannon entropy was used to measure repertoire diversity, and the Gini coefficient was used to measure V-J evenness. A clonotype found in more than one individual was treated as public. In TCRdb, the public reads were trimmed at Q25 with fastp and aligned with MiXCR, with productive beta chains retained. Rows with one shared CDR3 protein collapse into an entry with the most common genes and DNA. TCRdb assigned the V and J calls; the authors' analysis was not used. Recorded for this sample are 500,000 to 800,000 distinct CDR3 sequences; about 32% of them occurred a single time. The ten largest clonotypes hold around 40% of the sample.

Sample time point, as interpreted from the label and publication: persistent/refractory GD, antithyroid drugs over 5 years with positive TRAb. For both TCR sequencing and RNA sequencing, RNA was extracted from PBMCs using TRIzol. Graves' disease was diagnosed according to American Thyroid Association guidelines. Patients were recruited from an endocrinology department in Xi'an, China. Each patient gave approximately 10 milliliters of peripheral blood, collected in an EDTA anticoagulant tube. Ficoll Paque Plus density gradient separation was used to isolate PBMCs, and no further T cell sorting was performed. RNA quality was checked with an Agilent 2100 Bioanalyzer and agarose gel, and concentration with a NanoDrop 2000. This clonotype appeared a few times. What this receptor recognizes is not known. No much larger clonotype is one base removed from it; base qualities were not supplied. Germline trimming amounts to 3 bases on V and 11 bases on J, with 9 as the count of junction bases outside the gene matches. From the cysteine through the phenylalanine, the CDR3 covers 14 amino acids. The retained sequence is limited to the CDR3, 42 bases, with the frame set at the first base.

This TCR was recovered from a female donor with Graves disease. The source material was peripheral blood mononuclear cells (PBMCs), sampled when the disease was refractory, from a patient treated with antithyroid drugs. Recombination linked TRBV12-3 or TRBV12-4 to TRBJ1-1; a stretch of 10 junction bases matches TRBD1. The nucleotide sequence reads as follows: TGTGCCAGCAGTTTTCGACAGGGGGCCAATAGGGCTTTCTTT. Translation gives CASSFRQGANRAFF.